The TCR beta chain under discussion was sequenced for a study of tumor and adjacent non-tumor tissue in lung cancer. No cell sorting was done before RNA was extracted from the tissue. The normal lung tissue was taken more than 3 cm from the tumor edge. The study, taken as a whole, reports: TCR diversity was significantly greater in tumor than normal lung tissue.

Concerning this clonotype itself: What it binds is not known. A far more abundant clone sits one base away, making this likely a read error.

The library came from three nested PCR rounds adapted from ARM-PCR protocols. One entry per CDR3 protein results from TCRdb running MiXCR on the multiplex PCR reads. The sample consists of 90,000 to 100,000 distinct CDR3 sequences, 80% of them appearing once. The CDR3 is 11 amino acids. The germline V gene encodes CDR1 MDHEN and CDR2 SYDVKM. Trimming stripped 8 bases from V and 0 bases from J, with 3 bases between. The sequence derives from a man aged 60 to 75 with small cell lung cancer. V usage is TRBV28 and J usage is TRBJ2-3; D unclear. What was sequenced was distant non-tumor lung tissue. Here the CDR3 DNA reads TGTGCCAGCTGTAGCACAGATACGCAGTATTTT. Its translation: CASCSTDTQYF.